The present T cell receptor beta chain was sequenced within a study of blood T cell repertoires in COVID-19. About the research overall: Sources were T cells, B-cell-depleted T cells, or PBMCs; the material itself was cDNA or gDNA.

Germline V gene sequence: CDR1 KGHSH, CDR2 LQKENI. Trimming left V 2 bases short and J 4 bases short, with 14 bases between. The CDR3 is 15 amino acids. Seattle researchers signed up patients amid active infection and tracked them longitudinally. In the authors' methods: Reference gene primer amplification yielded estimated nucleated cell counts. Assay used: immunoSEQ multiplex PCR; TCRdb lists only in-frame clones, some missing. V and J calls and clone size are copied from that table; D and trimming were computed from the DNA. Here the sample spans over 200,000 clones, approximately 90% being singletons.

V is TRBV18 and J is TRBJ1-2; D is uncertain. The source is a man aged 30-40 years with COVID-19, enrolled during active disease. The sequenced sample was peripheral blood. The CDR3 DNA sequence: TGTGCCAGCTCACCATCCCAGACACCTGGCTATGGCTACACCTTC. Amino acids: CASSPSQTPGYGYTF.